Below, 3 T cell receptor beta chains from the same sample are listed, as sequenced in a study of blood T cells in healthy people across ages. Combining a sample-barcoded 5' primer with a J-beta primer mix, a second PCR ran for about 6 to 11 cycles. From the 5' RACE reads, TCRdb called clonotypes with MiXCR, one entry per CDR3 protein. The sample consists of over 600,000 distinct CDR3 sequences, 40% to 45% of them appearing once. Source material: blood. Receptors originate from an elderly man in good health.

The table lists this clonotype with a count of one. This sequence joins TRBV7-9 and TRBJ2-7; no clear D gene. Germline-derived CDR1 and CDR2 are SEHNR and FQNEAQ (reference sequence). Trimming cost V 5 bases and J 1 base, with 12 bases left between them. The CDR3 spans 14 residues. The CDR3 spells CASSPGPESYEQYF. CDR3 nucleotide sequence: TGTGCCAGCAGCCCCGGGCCGGAGTCCTACGAGCAGTACTTC.

The genes are TRBV29-1 and TRBJ2-1, with D perhaps TRBD1 (6 bases). Germline V gives CDR1 SQVTM, CDR2 ANQGSEA. V lost 5 bases and J lost 8, with 19 bases in between. The CDR3 is 14 amino acids. Written as DNA, the CDR3 is TGCAGCGTTCCCGGGACATGGAAGGAATATGAGCAGTTCTTC. Translating gives CSVPGTWKEYEQFF.

This clonotype occurred a few times. This chain connects TRBV7-9 to TRBJ2-1; 8 bases align to TRBD2. The CDR3 is 20 amino acids. Per germline, CDR1 SEHNR and CDR2 FQNEAQ (reference sequence). The V gene end was trimmed by 2 bases and the J gene end by 7 bases; junction bases not matched to a gene: 22. DNA of the CDR3: TGTGCCAGCAGCTTAATACATGTCAGGGACGCCCGGGGGGGCTCGAATGAGCAGTTCTTC. It is translated as CASSLIHVRDARGGSNEQFF.